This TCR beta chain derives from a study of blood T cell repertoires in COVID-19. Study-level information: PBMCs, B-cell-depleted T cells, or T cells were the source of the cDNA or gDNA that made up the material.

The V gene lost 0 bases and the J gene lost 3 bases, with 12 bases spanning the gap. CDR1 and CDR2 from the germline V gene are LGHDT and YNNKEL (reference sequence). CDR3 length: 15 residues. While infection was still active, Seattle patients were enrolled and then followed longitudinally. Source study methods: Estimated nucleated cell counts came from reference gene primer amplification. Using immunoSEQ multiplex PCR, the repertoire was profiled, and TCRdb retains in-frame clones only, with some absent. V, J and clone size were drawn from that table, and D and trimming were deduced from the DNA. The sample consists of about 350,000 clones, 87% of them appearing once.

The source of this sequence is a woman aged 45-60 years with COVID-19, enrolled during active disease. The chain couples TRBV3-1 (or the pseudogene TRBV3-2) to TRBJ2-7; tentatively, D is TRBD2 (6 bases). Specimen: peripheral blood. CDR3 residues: CASSQEGTLGYEQYF. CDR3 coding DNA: TGTGCCAGCAGCCAAGAAGGGACTCTGGGCTACGAGCAGTACTTC.